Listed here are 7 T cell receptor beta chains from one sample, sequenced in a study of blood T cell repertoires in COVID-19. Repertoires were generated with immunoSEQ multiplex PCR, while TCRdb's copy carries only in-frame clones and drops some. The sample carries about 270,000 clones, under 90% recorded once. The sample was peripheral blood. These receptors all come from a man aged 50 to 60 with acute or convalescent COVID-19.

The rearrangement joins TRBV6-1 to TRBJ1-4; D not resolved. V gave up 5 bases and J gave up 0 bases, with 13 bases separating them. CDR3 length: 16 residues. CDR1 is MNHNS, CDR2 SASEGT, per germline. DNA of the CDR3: TGTGCCAGCAGTCAAGGGCAGACTTCAACTAATGAAAAACTGTTTTTT. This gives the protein CASSQGQTSTNEKLFF.

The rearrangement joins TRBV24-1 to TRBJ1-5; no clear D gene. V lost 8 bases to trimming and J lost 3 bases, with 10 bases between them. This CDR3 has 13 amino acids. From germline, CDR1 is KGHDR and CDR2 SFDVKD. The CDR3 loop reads CATTSGFNQPQHF. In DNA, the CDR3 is TGTGCCACCACGTCAGGATTCAATCAGCCCCAGCATTTT.

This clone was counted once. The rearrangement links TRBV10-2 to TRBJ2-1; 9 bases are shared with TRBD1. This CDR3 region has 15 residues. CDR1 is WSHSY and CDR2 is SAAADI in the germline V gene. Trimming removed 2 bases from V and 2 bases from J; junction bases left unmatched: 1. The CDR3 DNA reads TGCGCCAGCAGTGAGGGACAGGGGACCTACAATGAGCAGTTCTTC. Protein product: CASSEGQGTYNEQFF.

DNA of the CDR3: TGTGCCAGCAGTGAACAGGGGCCCTACGAGCAGTACTTC. Translated, it gives CASSEQGPYEQYF. The rearrangement links TRBV2 to TRBJ2-7; maybe TRBD1 (6 bases). V was pared by 2 bases and J by 2 bases, with 7 bases between. CDR3 length equals 13 residues. Germline CDR1 is SNHLY and CDR2 is FYNNEI.

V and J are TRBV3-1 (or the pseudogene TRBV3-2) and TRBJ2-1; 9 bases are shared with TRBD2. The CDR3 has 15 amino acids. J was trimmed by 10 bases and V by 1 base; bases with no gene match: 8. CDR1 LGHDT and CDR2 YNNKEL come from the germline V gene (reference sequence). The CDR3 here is CASSQGTSATAEQFF. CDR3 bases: TGTGCCAGCAGCCAAGGGACTAGCGCTACCGCCGAGCAGTTCTTC.

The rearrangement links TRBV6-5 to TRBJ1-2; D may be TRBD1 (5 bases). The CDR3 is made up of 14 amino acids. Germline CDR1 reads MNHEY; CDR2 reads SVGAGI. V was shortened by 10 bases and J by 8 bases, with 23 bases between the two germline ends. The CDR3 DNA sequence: TGTGCCACGAGGGAGGGGTCAGCCGGAAGCGGCTACACCTTC. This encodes CATREGSAGSGYTF.

The CDR3 reads CASSKAGPSYEQYF. The CDR3 region has the DNA TGTGCCAGCAGCAAAGCGGGGCCCTCCTACGAGCAGTACTTC. The rearrangement links TRBV21-1 to TRBJ2-7; the table's D call, TRBD1, has no DNA check behind it. TRBV21-1 is listed as a pseudogene. The CDR3 totals 14 residues.